This T cell receptor beta chain derives from a study of PD-1 blockade in classical Hodgkin lymphoma. Findings of the study overall: Baseline diversity resembling that of newly diagnosed patients was seen in complete responders.

No patient escaped relapse after autologous stem cell transplantation, and brentuximab vedotin exposure varied. Germline V lookup: CDR1 SGDLS, CDR2 YYNGEE. V lost 0 bases and J 4 bases, leaving 17 bases between the germline ends. This CDR3 is built from 17 residues. As to this clone: Its antigen is unidentified.

Sequencing was performed with immunoSEQ multiplex PCR; in TCRdb, only in-frame clones are kept and a portion is missing. The sample consists of some 96,000 clones, 92% of them appearing once. Specimen: peripheral blood mononuclear cells (PBMCs), collected at baseline. The rearrangement joins TRBV9 to TRBJ1-5, with no clear D. The TCR sequence derives from a human donor with classical Hodgkin lymphoma. The DNA of the CDR3 is TGTGCCAGCAGCGTAGAACCCAGACCAACTCCTAATCAGCCCCAGCATTTT. It yields the protein CASSVEPRPTPNQPQHF.